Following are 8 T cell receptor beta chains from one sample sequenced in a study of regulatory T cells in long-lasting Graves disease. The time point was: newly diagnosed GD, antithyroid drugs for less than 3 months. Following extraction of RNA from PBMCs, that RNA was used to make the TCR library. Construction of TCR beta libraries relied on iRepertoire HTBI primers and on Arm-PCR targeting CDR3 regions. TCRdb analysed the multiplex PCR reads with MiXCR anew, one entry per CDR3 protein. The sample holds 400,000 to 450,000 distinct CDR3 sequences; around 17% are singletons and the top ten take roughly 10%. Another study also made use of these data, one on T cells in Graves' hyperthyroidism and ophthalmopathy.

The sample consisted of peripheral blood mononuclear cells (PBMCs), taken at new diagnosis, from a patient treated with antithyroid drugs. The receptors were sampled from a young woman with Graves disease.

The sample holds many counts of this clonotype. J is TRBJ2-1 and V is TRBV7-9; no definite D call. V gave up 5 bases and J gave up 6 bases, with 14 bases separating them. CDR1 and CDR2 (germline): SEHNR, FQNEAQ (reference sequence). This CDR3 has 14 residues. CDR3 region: CASSPVVAGNEQFF. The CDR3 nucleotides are TGTGCCAGCAGCCCGGTGGTAGCAGGCAATGAGCAGTTCTTC.

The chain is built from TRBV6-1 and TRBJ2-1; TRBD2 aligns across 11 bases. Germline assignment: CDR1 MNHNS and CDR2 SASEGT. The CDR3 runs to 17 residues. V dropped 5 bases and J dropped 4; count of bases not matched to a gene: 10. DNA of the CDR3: TGTGCCAGCAGTAAGATCCCGGGACTAGCGGCTTACAATGAGCAGTTCTTC. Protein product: CASSKIPGLAAYNEQFF.

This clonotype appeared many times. The CDR3 DNA follows: TGTGCCAGCAGTTCCCCCGTGGGGTATAACAATCAGCCCCAGCATTTT. Residues: CASSSPVGYNNQPQHF. The chain links TRBV28 to TRBJ1-5; D not certain. The ends were cut back, 4 bases at V and 3 bases at J, with 16 bases in the middle. This CDR3 is 16 amino acids long. Germline assignment: CDR1 MDHEN and CDR2 SYDVKM.

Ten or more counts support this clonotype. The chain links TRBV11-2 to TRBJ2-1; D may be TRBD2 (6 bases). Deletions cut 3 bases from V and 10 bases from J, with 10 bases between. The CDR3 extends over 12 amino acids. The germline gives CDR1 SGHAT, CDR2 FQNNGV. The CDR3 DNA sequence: TGTGCCAGCAGCTTGGAGGGCGTAGAGCAGTTCTTC. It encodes CASSLEGVEQFF.

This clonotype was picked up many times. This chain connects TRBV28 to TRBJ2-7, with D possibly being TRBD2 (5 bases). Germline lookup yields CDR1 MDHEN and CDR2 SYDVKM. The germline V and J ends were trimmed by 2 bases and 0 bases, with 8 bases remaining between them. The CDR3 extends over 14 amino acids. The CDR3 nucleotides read TGTGCCAGCAGTTTAAGCGGTCTCTCCTACGAGCAGTACTTC. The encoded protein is CASSLSGLSYEQYF. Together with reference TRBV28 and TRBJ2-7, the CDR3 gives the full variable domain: DVKVTQSSRYLVKRTGEKVFLECVQDMDHENMFWYRQDPGLGLRLIYFSYDVKMKEKGDIPEGYSVSREKKERFSLILESASTNQTSMYLCASSLSGLSYEQYFGPGTRLTVT.

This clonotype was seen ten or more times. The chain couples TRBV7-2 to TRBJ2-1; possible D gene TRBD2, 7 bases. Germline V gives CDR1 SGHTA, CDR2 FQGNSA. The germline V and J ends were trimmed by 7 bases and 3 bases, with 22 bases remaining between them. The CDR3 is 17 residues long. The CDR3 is CASTGGSSGSFYNEQFF. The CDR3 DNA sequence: TGTGCCAGCACCGGGGGCTCTAGCGGATCGTTCTACAATGAGCAGTTCTTC.

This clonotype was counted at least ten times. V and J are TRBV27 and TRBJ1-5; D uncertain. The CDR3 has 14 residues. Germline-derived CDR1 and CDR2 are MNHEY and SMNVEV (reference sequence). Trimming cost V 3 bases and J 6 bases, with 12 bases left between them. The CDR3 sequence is CASSFNGESQPQHF. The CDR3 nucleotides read TGTGCCAGCAGTTTCAATGGGGAGAGTCAGCCCCAGCATTTT.

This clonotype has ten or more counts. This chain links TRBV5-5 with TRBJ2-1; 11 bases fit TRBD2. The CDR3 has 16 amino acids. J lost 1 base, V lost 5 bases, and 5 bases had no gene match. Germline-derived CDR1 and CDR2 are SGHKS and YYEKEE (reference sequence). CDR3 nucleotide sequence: TGTGCCAGCAGACCGGGACTAGCGGTTTCCTACAATGAGCAGTTCTTC. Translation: CASRPGLAVSYNEQFF.